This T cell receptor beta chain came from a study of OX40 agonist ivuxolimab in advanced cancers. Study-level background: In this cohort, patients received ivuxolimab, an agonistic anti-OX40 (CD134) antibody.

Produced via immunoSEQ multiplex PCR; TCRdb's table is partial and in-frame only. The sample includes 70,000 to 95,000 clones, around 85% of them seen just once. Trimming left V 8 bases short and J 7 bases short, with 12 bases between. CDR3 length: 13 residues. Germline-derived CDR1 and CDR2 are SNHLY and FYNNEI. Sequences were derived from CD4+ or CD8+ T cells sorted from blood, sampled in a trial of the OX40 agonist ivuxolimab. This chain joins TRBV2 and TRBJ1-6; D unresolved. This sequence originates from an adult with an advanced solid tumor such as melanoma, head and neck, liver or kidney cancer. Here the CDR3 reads CASSGQRNSPLHF. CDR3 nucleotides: TGTGCCAGCTCGGGCCAGAGAAATTCACCCCTCCACTTT.